This T cell receptor (beta chain) was obtained from a study of CD8+ T cells in alopecia areata. Whole-study context: Treatment of the treated patients consisted of oral tofacitinib, 5 to 10 mg twice daily. Notes on the study in general: In lesional scalp, particularly from alopecia totalis/universalis, clonality was higher than in normal scalp. TCR sharing was clearer in mice than between patients, perhaps partly owing to patient HLA diversity.

cDNA prepared by RNA extraction and subsequent reverse transcription served as the template for sequencing. Clones were read by immunoSEQ multiplex PCR, and TCRdb kept only the in-frame ones, dropping some. The sample carries some 130,000 clones, approximately 48% recorded once. This clone was counted between two and nine times. The antigen is undetermined. The specimen was CD8+ T cells sorted from blood, collected at week 0. This clonotype originated in a human donor with alopecia areata.

The CDR3 protein is CASSPGQATTNEKLFF. The DNA for the CDR3 is TGCGCCAGCAGCCCAGGACAGGCTACAACTAATGAAAAACTGTTTTTT. V is TRBV4-3 and J is TRBJ1-4, with 7 bases aligning to TRBD1. The CDR3 extends over 16 amino acids. From germline, CDR1 is LGHNA and CDR2 YSLEER. After removal of 4 bases from V and 0 bases from J, the junction contained 5 bases not matched to a gene.